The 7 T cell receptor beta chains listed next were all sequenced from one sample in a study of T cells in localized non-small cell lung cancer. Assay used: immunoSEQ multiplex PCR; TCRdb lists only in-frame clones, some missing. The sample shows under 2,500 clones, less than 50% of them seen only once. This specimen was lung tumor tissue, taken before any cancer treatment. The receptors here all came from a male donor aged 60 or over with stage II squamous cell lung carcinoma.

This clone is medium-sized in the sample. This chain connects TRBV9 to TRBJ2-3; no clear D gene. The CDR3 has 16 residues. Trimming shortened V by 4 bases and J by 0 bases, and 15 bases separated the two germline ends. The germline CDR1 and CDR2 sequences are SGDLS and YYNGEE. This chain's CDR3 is CASSHPPGGSTDTQYF. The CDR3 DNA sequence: TGTGCCAGCAGCCACCCCCCCGGCGGCAGCACAGATACGCAGTATTTT.

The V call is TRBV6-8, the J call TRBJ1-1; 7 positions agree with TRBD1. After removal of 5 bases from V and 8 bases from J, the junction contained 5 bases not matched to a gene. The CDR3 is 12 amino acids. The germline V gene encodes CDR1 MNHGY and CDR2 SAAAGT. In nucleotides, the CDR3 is TGTGCCAGCAGTATTCTGACAGGGGAAGCTTTCTTT. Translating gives CASSILTGEAFF.

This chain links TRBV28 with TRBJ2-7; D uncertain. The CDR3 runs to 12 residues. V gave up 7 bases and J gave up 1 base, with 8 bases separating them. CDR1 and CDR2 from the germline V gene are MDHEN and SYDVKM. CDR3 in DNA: TGTGCCAGCACTACCGGGTCCTACGAGCAGTACTTC. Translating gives CASTTGSYEQYF. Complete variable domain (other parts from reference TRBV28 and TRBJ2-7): DVKVTQSSRYLVKRTGEKVFLECVQDMDHENMFWYRQDPGLGLRLIYFSYDVKMKEKGDIPEGYSVSREKKERFSLILESASTNQTSMYLCASTTGSYEQYFGPGTRLTVT.

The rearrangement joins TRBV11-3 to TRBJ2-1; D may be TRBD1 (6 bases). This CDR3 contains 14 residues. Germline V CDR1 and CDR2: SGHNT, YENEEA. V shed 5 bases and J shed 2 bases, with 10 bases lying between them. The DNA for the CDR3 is TGTGCCAGCAGCCCTCAGGGGACCTACAATGAGCAGTTCTTC. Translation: CASSPQGTYNEQFF.

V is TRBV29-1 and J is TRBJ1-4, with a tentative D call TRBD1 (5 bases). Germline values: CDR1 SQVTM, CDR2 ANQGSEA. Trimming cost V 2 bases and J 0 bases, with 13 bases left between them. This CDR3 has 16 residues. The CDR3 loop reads CSVEIDSLTTNEKLFF. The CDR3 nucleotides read TGCAGCGTTGAAATCGACAGCCTAACAACTAATGAAAAACTGTTTTTT.

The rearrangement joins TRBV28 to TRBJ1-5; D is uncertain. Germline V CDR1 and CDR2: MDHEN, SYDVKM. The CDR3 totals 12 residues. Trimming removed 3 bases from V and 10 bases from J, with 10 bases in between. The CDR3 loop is CASSLEDGPQHF. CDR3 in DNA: TGTGCCAGCAGTTTGGAAGACGGCCCCCAGCATTTT. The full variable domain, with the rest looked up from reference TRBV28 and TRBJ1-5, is DVKVTQSSRYLVKRTGEKVFLECVQDMDHENMFWYRQDPGLGLRLIYFSYDVKMKEKGDIPEGYSVSREKKERFSLILESASTNQTSMYLCASSLEDGPQHFGDGTRLSIL.

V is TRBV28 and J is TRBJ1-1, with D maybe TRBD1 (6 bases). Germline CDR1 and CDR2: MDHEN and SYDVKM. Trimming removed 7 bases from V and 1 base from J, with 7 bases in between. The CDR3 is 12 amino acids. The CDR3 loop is CASKGGNTEAFF. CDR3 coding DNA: TGTGCCAGCAAGGGGGGGAACACTGAAGCTTTCTTT. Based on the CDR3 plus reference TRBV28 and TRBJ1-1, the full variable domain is DVKVTQSSRYLVKRTGEKVFLECVQDMDHENMFWYRQDPGLGLRLIYFSYDVKMKEKGDIPEGYSVSREKKERFSLILESASTNQTSMYLCASKGGNTEAFFGQGTRLTVV.